Sequencing of this T cell receptor beta chain was carried out in a study of T-cell reconstitution after alpha-beta-depleted transplantation in children. Unique molecular identifiers were used to barcode this TCRbeta library. TCRdb re-called the PCR reads through MiXCR, storing one row per CDR3 protein. The sample carries about 110,000 distinct CDR3 sequences, approximately 10% recorded once. From germline, CDR1 is LGHNA and CDR2 YNFKEQ. The CDR3 loop spans 18 amino acids. Losses at the gene ends were 0 bases for V and 9 bases for J; bases not matched to a gene: 15. The V and J genes are TRBV4-2 and TRBJ2-1, with 9 positions matching TRBD2. This TCR derives from a boy aged 2-15 years with acute lymphoblastic leukemia, due to receive a stem cell transplant. The sample in question was PBMCs, obtained before TCRalphabeta/CD19-depleted stem cell transplant. The CDR3 DNA reads TGTGCCAGCAGCCAAGATCGAGGGAGTAGCGGGAGTATAGGTGAGCAGTTCTTC. Protein: CASSQDRGSSGSIGEQFF.